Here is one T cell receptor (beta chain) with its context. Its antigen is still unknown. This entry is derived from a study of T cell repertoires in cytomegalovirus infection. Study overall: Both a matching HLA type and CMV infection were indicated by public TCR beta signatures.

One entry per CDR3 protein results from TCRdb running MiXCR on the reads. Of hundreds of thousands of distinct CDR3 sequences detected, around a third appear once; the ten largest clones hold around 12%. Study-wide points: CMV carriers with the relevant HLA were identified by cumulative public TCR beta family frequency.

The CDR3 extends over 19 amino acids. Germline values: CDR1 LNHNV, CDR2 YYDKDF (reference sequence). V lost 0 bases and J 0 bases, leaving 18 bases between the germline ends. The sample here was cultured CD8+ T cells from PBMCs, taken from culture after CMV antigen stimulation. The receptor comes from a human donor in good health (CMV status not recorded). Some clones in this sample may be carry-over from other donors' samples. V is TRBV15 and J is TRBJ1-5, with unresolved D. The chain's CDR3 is CATSRDKMWAALSNQPQHF. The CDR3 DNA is TGTGCCACCAGCAGAGATAAGATGTGGGCGGCCCTTAGCAATCAGCCCCAGCATTTT.